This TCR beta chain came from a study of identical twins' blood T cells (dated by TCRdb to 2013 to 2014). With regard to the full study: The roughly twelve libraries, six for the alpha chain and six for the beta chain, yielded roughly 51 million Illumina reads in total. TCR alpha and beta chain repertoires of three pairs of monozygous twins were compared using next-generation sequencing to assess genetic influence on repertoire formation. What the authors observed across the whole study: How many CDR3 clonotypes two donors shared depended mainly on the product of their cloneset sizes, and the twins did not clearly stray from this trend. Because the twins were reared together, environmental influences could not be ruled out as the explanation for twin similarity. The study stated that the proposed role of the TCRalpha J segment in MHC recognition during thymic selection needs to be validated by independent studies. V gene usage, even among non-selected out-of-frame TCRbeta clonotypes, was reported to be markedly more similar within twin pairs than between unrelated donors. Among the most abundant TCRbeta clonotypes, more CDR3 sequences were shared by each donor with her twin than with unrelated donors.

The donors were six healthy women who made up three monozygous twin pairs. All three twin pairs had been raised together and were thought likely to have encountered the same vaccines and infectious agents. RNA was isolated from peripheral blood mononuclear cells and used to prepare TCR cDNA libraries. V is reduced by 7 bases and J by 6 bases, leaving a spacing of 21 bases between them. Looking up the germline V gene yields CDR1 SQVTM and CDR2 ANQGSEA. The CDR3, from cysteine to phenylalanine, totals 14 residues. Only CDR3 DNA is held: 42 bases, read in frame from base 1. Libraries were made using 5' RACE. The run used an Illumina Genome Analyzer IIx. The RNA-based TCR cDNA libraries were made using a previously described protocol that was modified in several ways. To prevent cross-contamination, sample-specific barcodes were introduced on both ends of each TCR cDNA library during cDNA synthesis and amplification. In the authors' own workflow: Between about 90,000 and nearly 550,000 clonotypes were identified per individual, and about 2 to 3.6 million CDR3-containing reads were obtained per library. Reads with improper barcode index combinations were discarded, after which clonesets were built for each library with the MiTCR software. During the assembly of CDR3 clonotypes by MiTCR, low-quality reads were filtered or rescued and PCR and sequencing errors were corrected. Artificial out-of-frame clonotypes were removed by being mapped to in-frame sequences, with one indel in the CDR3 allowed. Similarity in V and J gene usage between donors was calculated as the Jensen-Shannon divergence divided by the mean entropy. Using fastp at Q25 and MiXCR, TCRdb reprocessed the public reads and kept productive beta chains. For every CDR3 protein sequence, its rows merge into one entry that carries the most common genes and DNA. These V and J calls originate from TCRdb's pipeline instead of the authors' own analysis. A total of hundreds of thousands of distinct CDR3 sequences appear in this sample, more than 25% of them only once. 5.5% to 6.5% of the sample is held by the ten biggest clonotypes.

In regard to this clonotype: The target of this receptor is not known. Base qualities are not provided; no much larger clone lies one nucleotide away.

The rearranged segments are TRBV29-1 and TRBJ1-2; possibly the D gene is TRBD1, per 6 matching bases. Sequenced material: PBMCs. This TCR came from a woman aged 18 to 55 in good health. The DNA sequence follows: TGCAGCGCCTACCTCAGGGGAGGGTCGGATGGCTACACCTTC. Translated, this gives CSAYLRGGSDGYTF.